A single sample gave rise to the 30 T cell receptor beta chains below, sequenced in a study of T cells in localized non-small cell lung cancer. Sequencing used immunoSEQ multiplex PCR; TCRdb keeps in-frame clones, though not all of them. The data show about 21,000 clones, nearly 90% seen once. The sequences come from peripheral blood mononuclear cells, collected before any cancer treatment. The receptor source for this set is a male donor aged 60 or over with stage II lung adenocarcinoma.

The rearrangement uses TRBV5-6 and TRBJ2-1; D remains ambiguous. Germline CDR1 SGHDT, CDR2 YYEEEE. Trimming shortened V by 1 base and J by 4 bases, and 9 bases separated the two germline ends. This CDR3 region has 14 residues. The CDR3 sequence is CASSLFGDYNEQFF. CDR3 in DNA: TGTGCCAGCAGCTTGTTTGGGGATTACAATGAGCAGTTCTTC.

This chain joins TRBV29-1 and TRBJ2-7, with 7 bases that match TRBD2. CDR1 is SQVTM, CDR2 ANQGSEA, per germline. V lost 2 bases to trimming and J lost 7 bases; unmatched junction nucleotides: 11. This CDR3 has 14 amino acids. The CDR3 DNA reads as TGCAGCGTTGAAAGGGAGGGGTTGAGGGGTGAGCAGTACTTC. This gives the protein CSVEREGLRGEQYF.

The chain recombines TRBV29-1 with TRBJ1-4, with 11 bases aligning to TRBD1. The junction had 11 bases not matched to a gene; V was cut back by 1 base and J by 4 bases. Germline V CDR1 and CDR2: SQVTM, ANQGSEA. The CDR3 is 18 residues long. CDR3 in DNA: TGCAGCGTTGAAGCCCCCGGGACAGGGGGGGCTAGTAATGAAAAACTGTTTTTT. Its translation is CSVEAPGTGGASNEKLFF.

As DNA, the CDR3 is TGTGCCAGCAGCTTATCCCACGACAGCGCTAACTATGGCTACACCTTC. It codes for CASSLSHDSANYGYTF. The chain couples TRBV7-9 to TRBJ1-2; D possibly corresponds to TRBD1 (5 bases). Trimming pared 2 bases from V and 0 bases from J, leaving 13 bases between. Germline lookup yields CDR1 SEHNR and CDR2 FQNEAQ (reference sequence). CDR3 length: 16 amino acids.

The J gene is TRBJ2-1, the V gene TRBV7-9, with 11 bases identical to TRBD2. J lost 8 bases, V lost 3 bases, and 6 bases had no gene match. Germline CDR1 SEHNR, CDR2 FQNEAQ (reference sequence). This CDR3 spans 15 amino acids. The CDR3 is CASSFSGRATDEQFF. In DNA, the CDR3 is TGTGCCAGCAGCTTTAGCGGGAGGGCCACGGATGAGCAGTTCTTC.

The rearrangement joins TRBV10-3 to TRBJ2-5; D is perhaps TRBD1 (6 bases). Germline lookup yields CDR1 ENHRY and CDR2 SYGVKD. The CDR3 loop spans 14 amino acids. Trimming left V 3 bases short and J 3 bases short, with 11 bases between. CDR3 bases: TGTGCCATCAGTGAAACAGGGACCAAAGAGACCCAGTACTTC. As protein: CAISETGTKETQYF.

The chain has TRBV5-5 and TRBJ2-3; the match to TRBD2 covers 9 bases. This CDR3 has 14 residues. The germline V gene has CDR1 SGHKS and CDR2 YYEKEE (reference sequence). The trim removed 6 bases at V and 2 bases at J, leaving 4 bases unmatched. Here the CDR3 DNA reads TGTGCCAGCATGCTAGCGGGATACACAGATACGCAGTATTTT. Its protein is CASMLAGYTDTQYF.

The chain carries TRBV19 and TRBJ2-7; weak D call: TRBD2 (5 bases). Trimming removed 10 bases from V and 4 bases from J, with 14 bases in between. The CDR3 totals 12 residues. The germline V gene has CDR1 LNHDA and CDR2 SQIVND (reference sequence). The CDR3 spells CAIKEGQYEQYF. The CDR3 bases are TGTGCCATAAAAGAGGGCCAATACGAGCAGTACTTC.

The V gene is TRBV28, the J gene TRBJ2-3; maybe TRBD2 (6 bases). The V and J ends lost 2 bases and 3 bases respectively, with 6 bases between them. The CDR3 totals 13 residues. In germline, CDR1 is MDHEN, CDR2 SYDVKM. CDR3 nucleotides: TGTGCCAGCAGTTTACTAGCGACAGATACGCAGTATTTT. It encodes CASSLLATDTQYF.

The genes are TRBV18 and TRBJ1-1; D is perhaps TRBD1 (6 bases). Germline CDR1 reads KGHSH; CDR2 reads LQKENI. This CDR3 region has 13 residues. With 1 base removed from V and 6 bases from J, the gap between germline ends came to 9 bases. The CDR3 loop is CASSPRGAAEAFF. CDR3 bases: TGTGCCAGCTCACCACGGGGGGCGGCTGAAGCTTTCTTT. Filled out from reference TRBV18 and TRBJ1-1, the complete variable domain reads NAGVMQNPRHLVRRRGQEARLRCSPMKGHSHVYWYRQLPEEGLKFMVYLQKENIIDESGMPKERFSAEFPKEGPSILRIQQVVRGDSAAYFCASSPRGAAEAFFGQGTRLTVV.

The V gene is TRBV5-1, the J gene TRBJ1-2; 10 nucleotides match TRBD1. Trimming at V came to 5 bases and at J to 3 bases, leaving 7 bases not matched to a gene. Per the germline V gene, CDR1 is SGHRS and CDR2 is YFSETQ. The CDR3 contains 15 residues. This chain's CDR3 is CASSSRQGADYGYTF. Here the CDR3 DNA reads TGCGCCAGCAGTTCTAGACAGGGGGCAGACTATGGCTACACCTTC.

The chain couples TRBV11-2 to TRBJ2-7, with TRBD1 identical over 9 bases. V lost 5 bases, J lost 4 bases, and 6 bases stayed unmatched. Germline values: CDR1 SGHAT, CDR2 FQNNGV. The CDR3 contains 14 residues. CDR3 nucleotides: TGTGCCAGCAGCCCAGGGACAGGGTGGTACGAGCAGTACTTC. It codes for CASSPGTGWYEQYF.

This clone was seen a single time. A much larger clone differs by one base, so this may be a read error. The V gene is TRBV5-8, the J gene TRBJ1-1; D not resolved. This CDR3 comprises 12 residues. Germline V gene data show CDR1 as SGHTS and CDR2 as YDEGEE. Trimming shortened V by 2 bases and J by 0 bases, and 2 bases separated the two germline ends. The CDR3 spells CASSFLNTEAFF. CDR3 DNA sequence: TGTGCCAGCAGCTTTCTGAACACTGAAGCTTTCTTT.

The chain couples TRBV4-2 to TRBJ2-7; D call uncertain. The CDR3 runs 13 residues. Germline V lookup: CDR1 LGHNA, CDR2 YNFKEQ. V dropped 0 bases and J dropped 4 bases, with 7 bases sitting between them. The CDR3 loop reads CASSQELGYEQYF. For the CDR3, the DNA is TGTGCCAGCAGCCAAGAGTTGGGGTACGAGCAGTACTTC.

CDR3 coding DNA: TGTGCCAGCAGTGGCGCGACAGGGGGTAATGAAAAACTGTTTTTT. This encodes CASSGATGGNEKLFF. V gene TRBV6-5 combines with J gene TRBJ1-4; 9 nucleotides match TRBD1. Trimming at V came to 5 bases and at J to 4 bases, leaving 5 bases not matched to a gene. This CDR3 has 15 residues. Germline V CDR1 and CDR2: MNHEY, SVGAGI.

The chain carries TRBV5-1 and TRBJ2-7; D uncertain. Trimming left V 4 bases short and J 2 bases short, with 13 bases between. CDR3 length: 14 residues. In germline, CDR1 is SGHRS, CDR2 YFSETQ. CDR3: CASSRALGAYEQYF. Written as DNA, the CDR3 is TGCGCCAGCAGCCGAGCTCTTGGAGCCTACGAGCAGTACTTC.

The chain uses TRBV29-1 and TRBJ2-7, with D maybe TRBD1 (6 bases). CDR3 length: 13 amino acids. Germline V gene sequence: CDR1 SQVTM, CDR2 ANQGSEA. The V and J ends lost 7 bases and 7 bases respectively, with 20 bases between them. The CDR3 DNA reads TGCAGCGCCCGAGGGGGACGAGGGAGAGAGCAGTACTTC. The encoded protein is CSARGGRGREQYF.

V gene TRBV7-2 combines with J gene TRBJ1-2; D possibly corresponds to TRBD1 (5 bases). This CDR3 is built from 17 residues. V lost 4 bases and J 6 bases, leaving 24 bases between the germline ends. Germline CDR1 is SGHTA and CDR2 is FQGNSA. The CDR3 region is CASSSPRGRGGVDGYTF. The CDR3 DNA follows: TGTGCCAGCAGCTCTCCCCGTGGCCGGGGCGGAGTGGATGGCTACACCTTC. The full variable domain, with the rest looked up from reference TRBV7-2 and TRBJ1-2, is GAGVSQSPSNKVTEKGKDVELRCDPISGHTALYWYRQSLGQGLEFLIYFQGNSAPDKSGLPSDRFSAERTGGSVSTLTIQRTQQEDSAVYLCASSSPRGRGGVDGYTFGSGTRLTVV.

The chain couples TRBV20-1 to TRBJ1-5; D is unresolved. CDR3 length: 11 amino acids. Trimming removed 5 bases at V and 2 bases at J, with 4 bases between. The V gene's germline CDR1 is DFQATT and CDR2 SNEGSKA (reference sequence). CDR3 sequence: CSALGNQPQHF. In DNA, the CDR3 is TGCAGTGCTCTCGGCAATCAGCCCCAGCATTTT.

The J gene is TRBJ2-7, the V gene TRBV4-1, with D maybe TRBD2 (5 bases). V was shortened by 2 bases and J by 6 bases, with 32 bases between the two germline ends. This CDR3 has 20 residues. CDR1 and CDR2 from the germline V gene are MGHRA and YSYEKL. The CDR3 loop reads CASSQKAVGLPYRGEGEQYF. The DNA of the CDR3 is TGCGCCAGCAGCCAAAAAGCTGTCGGATTGCCATACCGAGGTGAGGGCGAGCAGTACTTC.

The V gene is TRBV9, the J gene TRBJ2-7; no firm D call. Germline CDR1 is SGDLS and CDR2 is YYNGEE. The CDR3 is 14 residues long. The V and J ends lost 0 bases and 2 bases respectively, with 9 bases between them. CDR3 loop: CASSVGDGTYEQYF. CDR3 coding DNA: TGTGCCAGCAGCGTAGGTGACGGAACCTACGAGCAGTACTTC.

V usage is TRBV6-6 and J usage is TRBJ1-2, with 8 positions matching TRBD1. From germline, CDR1 is MNHNY and CDR2 SVGAGI (reference sequence). The trim removed 6 bases at V and 5 bases at J, leaving 11 bases unmatched. CDR3 size: 15 residues. CDR3: CASSPIQGEVYGYTF. DNA of the CDR3: TGTGCCAGCAGCCCAATACAGGGGGAGGTTTATGGCTACACCTTC.

A few counts support this clone. The rearrangement uses TRBV6-1 and TRBJ2-2; D possibly corresponds to TRBD2 (6 bases). This CDR3 comprises 15 residues. V lost 0 bases and J 1 base, leaving 6 bases between the germline ends. Germline CDR1 and CDR2: MNHNS and SASEGT. As DNA, the CDR3 is TGTGCCAGCAGTGAAGCTAGCGGGAACACCGGGGAGCTGTTTTTT. This sequence encodes CASSEASGNTGELFF.

The genes are TRBV19 and TRBJ2-3; D remains ambiguous. This CDR3 contains 15 residues. V shed 4 bases and J shed 1 base, with 12 bases lying between them. CDR1 and CDR2 from the germline V gene are LNHDA and SQIVND (reference sequence). This chain's CDR3 is CASSRALGGTDTQYF. In DNA form, the CDR3 reads TGTGCCAGTAGTAGGGCGCTCGGTGGCACAGATACGCAGTATTTT.

The rearrangement links TRBV27 to TRBJ2-7, with 8 bases lining up with TRBD2. There are 16 residues in the CDR3. Germline CDR1 and CDR2: MNHEY and SMNVEV (reference sequence). V trimming: 5 bases; J trimming: 1 base; junction bases outside the gene matches: 10. CDR3 nucleotide sequence: TGTGCCAGCAGTCCCTGGGTAGCGGGATCTTCCTACGAGCAGTACTTC. It encodes CASSPWVAGSSYEQYF.

The chain has TRBV5-6 and TRBJ2-3; D is uncertain. This CDR3 has 11 amino acids. CDR1 and CDR2 from the germline V gene are SGHDT and YYEEEE. Trimming cost V 2 bases and J 3 bases, with 1 base left between them. For the CDR3, the DNA is TGTGCCAGCAGCTTTACAGATACGCAGTATTTT. Protein product: CASSFTDTQYF.

The chain links TRBV19 to TRBJ2-7; 8 bases fit TRBD1. V dropped 5 bases and J dropped 6; count of bases not matched to a gene: 15. The CDR3 has 16 amino acids. Germline V lookup: CDR1 LNHDA, CDR2 SQIVND (reference sequence). CDR3 nucleotide sequence: TGTGCCAGTAGTCCCACCCCGACAGGGGTGACGCCCGAGCAGTACTTC. Its translation: CASSPTPTGVTPEQYF.

The rearrangement uses TRBV18 and TRBJ2-7, with a possible D match to TRBD2 (5 bases). The germline V gene has CDR1 KGHSH and CDR2 LQKENI. V was trimmed by 2 bases and J by 3 bases, leaving 11 bases between them. The CDR3 spans 14 residues. As DNA, the CDR3 is TGTGCCAGCTCACCAGCGGGCAGACACTACGAGCAGTACTTC. This codes for CASSPAGRHYEQYF.

The chain links TRBV7-2 to TRBJ2-1, with D tentatively TRBD2 (5 bases). The CDR3 covers 15 residues. The V end lost 2 bases, the J end lost 4 bases, and 12 bases lay between the germline ends. CDR1 and CDR2 from the germline V gene are SGHTA and FQGNSA. CDR3 residues: CASSLSGLLYNEQFF. In nucleotides, the CDR3 is TGTGCCAGCAGCTTATCCGGACTGCTGTACAATGAGCAGTTCTTC.

CDR3 coding DNA: TGTGCCAGTAGTGCTAGCGTGGTGGACGGTGAGCAGTTCTTC. Its translation is CASSASVVDGEQFF. The V and J genes are TRBV19 and TRBJ2-1, with D maybe TRBD2 (6 bases). Germline V gene data show CDR1 as LNHDA and CDR2 as SQIVND (reference sequence). The length of the CDR3 is 14 residues. Trimming shortened V by 5 bases and J by 9 bases, and 17 bases separated the two germline ends. The whole variable domain, filled in from reference TRBV19 and TRBJ2-1, reads DGGITQSPKYLFRKEGQNVTLSCEQNLNHDAMYWYRQDPGQGLRLIYYSQIVNDFQKGDIAEGYSVSREKKESFPLTVTSAQKNPTAFYLCASSASVVDGEQFFGPGTRLTVL.